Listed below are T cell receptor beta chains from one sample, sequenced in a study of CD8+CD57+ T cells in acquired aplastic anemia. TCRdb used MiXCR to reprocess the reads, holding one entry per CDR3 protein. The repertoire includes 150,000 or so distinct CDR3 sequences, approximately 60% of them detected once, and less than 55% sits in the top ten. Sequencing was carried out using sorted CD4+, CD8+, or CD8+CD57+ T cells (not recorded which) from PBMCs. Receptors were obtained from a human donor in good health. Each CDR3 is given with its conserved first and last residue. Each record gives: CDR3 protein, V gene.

CASRRTGTRDTQYF TRBV2
CAWTGTGDGYTF TRBV30
CASRRGNQPQHF TRBV25-1
CATSDSTTGDTEAFF TRBV24-1
CASSLDDRVAEKLFF TRBV11-2
CASRAGLAVNEQFF TRBV2
CASSILNRDLFSGNTIYF TRBV19
CASSSGTALSGNTIYF TRBV27
CASKRDKASPLHF TRBV2
CASSENGANYEQYF TRBV10-1
CASSFMENTEAFF TRBV7-7